Presented here are 4 T cell receptor beta chains from one specimen sequenced in a study of blood T cells in healthy people across ages. A second PCR, run for roughly 7 to 11 cycles, used a sample-barcoded 5' primer plus a J-beta primer mix. Each CDR3 protein gets one entry after TCRdb re-called the 5' RACE reads with MiXCR. This table holds fewer than 2 million distinct CDR3 sequences, about two fifths found once. The sequenced sample was blood. All receptors come from a human donor in good health.

Regarding this clonotype: One end of the junction is discordant with germline, which a read error may explain. This chain uses TRBV6-5 with TRBJ1-2; no firm D call. The germline CDR1 and CDR2 sequences are MNHEY and SVGAGI. This CDR3 comprises 14 residues. CDR3 amino acids: CTSSYSETYYGYTF. The CDR3 region has the DNA TGTACCAGCAGTTACTCCGAGACTTACTATGGCTACACCTTC.

This chain links TRBV5-6 with TRBJ2-2, with D perhaps being TRBD1 or TRBD2 (5 bases each). Trimming left V 3 bases short and J 3 bases short, with 9 bases between. CDR3 length equals 14 residues. CDR1 SGHDT and CDR2 YYEEEE come from the germline V gene. This chain's CDR3 is CASSWGTHTGELFF. DNA of the CDR3: TGTGCCAGCAGCTGGGGGACCCACACCGGGGAGCTGTTTTTT.

This clonotype was found a few times. V gene TRBV9 combines with J gene TRBJ2-3; unclear D gene. Trimming cost V 0 bases and J 0 bases, with 14 bases left between them. This CDR3 has 17 residues. The germline gives CDR1 SGDLS, CDR2 YYNGEE. CDR3 sequence (DNA): TGTGCCAGCAGCGTAGAAGGGCCCTTCTCTAGCACAGATACGCAGTATTTT. Translating gives CASSVEGPFSSTDTQYF.

V usage is TRBV7-9 and J usage is TRBJ1-1, with TRBD1 as a possible D gene (6 bases). V lost 1 base to trimming and J lost 7 bases, with 19 bases between them. CDR3 length: 16 amino acids. The germline V gene has CDR1 SEHNR and CDR2 FQNEAQ (reference sequence). The CDR3 bases are TGTGCCAGCAGCTTAGACCCGGGACACCCTCTTTATGAAGCTTTCTTT. It yields the protein CASSLDPGHPLYEAFF.